Following are 22 T cell receptor beta chains from one sample sequenced in a study of blood T cell repertoires in COVID-19. Clones were sequenced by immunoSEQ multiplex PCR, and TCRdb holds only the in-frame ones, with some missing. The sample holds under 250,000 clones, 89% seen once. Sequenced material: peripheral blood. The receptors come from a man in his sixties who had recovered from COVID-19.

The rearrangement links TRBV10-1 to TRBJ1-5; 7 nucleotides align to TRBD1. Germline V lookup: CDR1 WNHNN, CDR2 SYGVQD (reference sequence). CDR3 length: 19 residues. The ends lost 0 bases at V and 0 bases at J; junction bases unmatched: 11. Here the CDR3 reads CASSESALITGDSNQPQHF. The CDR3 nucleotides read TGCGCCAGCAGTGAGTCGGCCCTTATTACAGGGGATAGCAATCAGCCCCAGCATTTT.

This chain uses TRBV3-1 (or the pseudogene TRBV3-2) with TRBJ2-2, with TRBD1 matching 7 bases. The J segment lost 7 bases and the V segment lost 4 bases, leaving 9 bases of the junction unmatched. There are 15 residues in the CDR3. Germline V lookup: CDR1 LGHDT, CDR2 YNNKEL (reference sequence). CDR3 in amino acids: CASSRARGRGGELFF. CDR3 nucleotide sequence: TGTGCCAGCAGCCGAGCAAGGGGGCGAGGCGGGGAGCTGTTTTTT.

This clone showed up just a few times. The V gene is TRBV7-3, the J gene TRBJ1-6; 7 positions agree with TRBD1. The germline V gene encodes CDR1 SGHTA and CDR2 FQGTGA. After removal of 5 bases from V and 8 bases from J, the junction contained 6 bases not matched to a gene. CDR3 length equals 14 residues. This CDR3 is CASSMTGIDSPLHF. CDR3 in DNA: TGTGCCAGCAGCATGACAGGGATTGATTCACCCCTCCACTTT.

V gene TRBV18 combines with J gene TRBJ1-1; D is perhaps TRBD1 (6 bases). The CDR3 has 13 amino acids. Deletions cut 4 bases from V and 7 bases from J, with 13 bases between. Germline CDR1 reads KGHSH; CDR2 reads LQKENI. This CDR3 is CASSRNADSEAFF. In nucleotides, the CDR3 is TGTGCCAGCTCACGTAACGCGGACAGTGAAGCTTTCTTT.

J is TRBJ1-3 and V is TRBV30; D gene unclear. Trimming took 5 bases from V and 3 from J, leaving 17 bases between them. The germline CDR1 and CDR2 sequences are GTSNPN and SVGIG (reference sequence). CDR3 length: 15 residues. CDR3 nucleotides: TGTGCCTGGGGCCCACCAGGAGGGTTTGGAAACACCATATATTTT. As protein: CAWGPPGGFGNTIYF. Combining the CDR3 with reference TRBV30 and TRBJ1-3 gives the whole variable domain SQTIHQWPATLVQPVGSPLSLECTVEGTSNPNLYWYRQAAGRGLQLLFYSVGIGQISSEVPQNLSASRPQDRQFILSSKKLLLSDSGFYLCAWGPPGGFGNTIYFGEGSWLTVV.

The genes are TRBV11-3 and TRBJ2-3, with a weak D call TRBD2 (6 bases). This CDR3 spans 14 amino acids. V was shortened by 5 bases and J by 2 bases, with 11 bases between the two germline ends. Germline CDR1 reads SGHNT; CDR2 reads YENEEA. CDR3: CASSIGTYTDTQYF. The CDR3 DNA reads as TGTGCCAGCAGCATCGGGACTTACACAGATACGCAGTATTTT.

The genes are TRBV6-1 and TRBJ2-5, with 8 bases fitting TRBD2. V was clipped by 2 bases and J by 0 bases; unmatched bases: 8. The CDR3 contains 17 residues. The V gene's germline CDR1 is MNHNS and CDR2 SASEGT. The CDR3 here is CASSEFAGGGYQETQYF. DNA of the CDR3: TGTGCCAGCAGTGAATTCGCGGGGGGCGGGTACCAAGAGACCCAGTACTTC.

V and J are TRBV10-3 and TRBJ1-2, with D possibly being TRBD1 (6 bases). Trimming removed 5 bases at V and 2 bases at J, with 12 bases between. CDR3 length equals 14 residues. Germline CDR1 is ENHRY and CDR2 is SYGVKD. The CDR3 DNA sequence: TGTGCCATCAGTCAGGGGACGTCGAACTATGGCTACACCTTC. It encodes CAISQGTSNYGYTF.

The rearrangement joins TRBV5-5 to TRBJ2-2, with D perhaps matching TRBD2 (7 bases). CDR3 length: 14 residues. Germline lookup yields CDR1 SGHKS and CDR2 YYEKEE (reference sequence). V gave up 1 base and J gave up 6 bases, with 10 bases separating them. The CDR3 sequence is CASSLWGGPGELFF. DNA for the CDR3: TGTGCCAGCAGCTTGTGGGGGGGCCCCGGGGAGCTGTTTTTT.

This clone appeared once. The genes are TRBV2 and TRBJ1-5; tentative D call: TRBD1 (6 bases). This CDR3 has 15 amino acids. Per the germline V gene, CDR1 is SNHLY and CDR2 is FYNNEI. Trimming stripped 4 bases from V and 5 bases from J, with 15 bases between. Here the CDR3 reads CASSGSNRVYQPQHF. The DNA of the CDR3 is TGTGCCAGCAGTGGGTCCAACAGGGTATATCAGCCCCAGCATTTT.

In its sample, this clone was seen once. This chain connects TRBV7-9 to TRBJ2-5, with D hard to call. The CDR3 length is 13 residues. Germline values: CDR1 SEHNR, CDR2 FQNEAQ (reference sequence). Deletions cut 4 bases from V and 5 bases from J, with 11 bases between. The CDR3 here is CASSSSMSETQYF. CDR3 bases: TGTGCCAGCAGCTCATCTATGAGTGAGACCCAGTACTTC. The full variable domain, completed using reference TRBV7-9 and TRBJ2-5, is DTGVSQNPRHKITKRGQNVTFRCDPISEHNRLYWYRQTLGQGPEFLTYFQNEAQLEKSRLLSDRFSAERPKGSFSTLEIQRTEQGDSAMYLCASSSSMSETQYFGPGTRLLVL.

J is TRBJ2-1 and V is TRBV27, with 14 bases matching TRBD2. With 5 bases clipped from V and 6 bases from J, the junction kept 9 bases outside the gene matches. The CDR3 contains 17 residues. CDR1 is MNHEY, CDR2 SMNVEV, per germline (reference sequence). CDR3 DNA: TGTGCCAGCAGTCTGACTAGCGGGAGGGTTCCGGGCAATGAGCAGTTCTTC. Translating it yields CASSLTSGRVPGNEQFF.

V and J are TRBV3-1 (or the pseudogene TRBV3-2) and TRBJ1-1; 7 nucleotides align to TRBD1. Germline V gives CDR1 LGHDT, CDR2 YNNKEL (reference sequence). CDR3 length: 13 residues. Trimming took 4 bases from V and 6 from J; bases not matched to a gene: 5. Here the CDR3 reads CASSRQGSPEAFF. CDR3 sequence (DNA): TGTGCCAGCAGCCGACAGGGTTCGCCTGAAGCTTTCTTT.

This chain joins TRBV5-1 and TRBJ2-4, with 9 bases lining up with TRBD1. V lost 5 bases to trimming and J lost 2 bases; unmatched junction nucleotides: 5. The CDR3 spans 15 residues. Looked up from germline, CDR1 is SGHRS and CDR2 is YFSETQ. CDR3 DNA sequence: TGCGCCAGCAGACGGGACAGGGAGACCAAAAACATTCAGTACTTC. This translates into CASRRDRETKNIQYF.

This chain uses TRBV19 with TRBJ2-1, with 7 bases fitting TRBD2. CDR3 length: 15 amino acids. Germline V lookup: CDR1 LNHDA, CDR2 SQIVND (reference sequence). The junction had 10 bases not matched to a gene; V was cut back by 2 bases and J by 9 bases. The chain's CDR3 is CASSIITAGVAEQFF. CDR3 DNA: TGTGCCAGTAGTATAATAACGGCGGGAGTGGCTGAGCAGTTCTTC.

This rearrangement joins TRBV19 to TRBJ1-5; D not resolved. This CDR3 comprises 17 residues. Germline V gene sequence: CDR1 LNHDA, CDR2 SQIVND (reference sequence). Trimming took 2 bases from V and 0 from J, leaving 14 bases between them. For the CDR3, the DNA is TGTGCCAGTAGTATATACGTCGGTATGAATAGCAATCAGCCCCAGCATTTT. Protein sequence: CASSIYVGMNSNQPQHF.

The V call is TRBV5-8, the J call TRBJ2-7, with 7 bases lining up with TRBD1. Per germline, CDR1 SGHTS and CDR2 YDEGEE. Trimming at V came to 5 bases and at J to 2 bases, leaving 7 bases not matched to a gene. The CDR3 covers 14 residues. The CDR3 nucleotides are TGTGCCAGCAGAACGACAGGGCTTACCTACGAGCAGTACTTC. As protein: CASRTTGLTYEQYF. Together with reference TRBV5-8 and TRBJ2-7, the CDR3 gives the full variable domain: EAGVTQSPTHLIKTRGQQATLRCSPISGHTSVYWYQQALGLGLQFLLWYDEGEERNRGNFPPRFSGRQFPNYSSELNVNALELEDSALYLCASRTTGLTYEQYFGPGTRLTVT.

This clone was seen a handful of times. This rearrangement joins TRBV7-3 to TRBJ1-1; TRBD1 is a possible D gene (5 bases). V was cut by 2 bases and J by 1 base, with 5 bases left in between. Germline V gene sequence: CDR1 SGHTA, CDR2 FQGTGA. The CDR3 sequence is 13 residues long. The CDR3 loop is CASSLGQNTEAFF. In nucleotides, the CDR3 is TGTGCCAGCAGCTTAGGACAGAACACTGAAGCTTTCTTT.

The chain joins TRBV7-2 to TRBJ1-1; no definite D call. The CDR3 is 15 residues long. V was pared by 1 base and J by 6 bases, with 15 bases between. Germline loops: CDR1 SGHTA, CDR2 FQGNSA. The CDR3 spells CASSLVGTPEAEAFF. CDR3 in DNA: TGTGCCAGCAGCTTAGTCGGCACCCCGGAGGCTGAAGCTTTCTTT.

The rearrangement uses TRBV28 and TRBJ2-3; D possibly corresponds to TRBD2 (6 bases). CDR3 length equals 14 residues. Trimming stripped 6 bases from V and 3 bases from J, with 13 bases between. CDR1 and CDR2 (germline): MDHEN, SYDVKM. The CDR3 region is CASRVGSRTDTQYF. CDR3 bases: TGTGCCAGCAGGGTCGGGAGTCGGACAGATACGCAGTATTTT.

The chain uses TRBV5-1 and TRBJ2-1, with 7 positions matching TRBD1. This CDR3 spans 14 amino acids. V lost 8 bases to trimming and J lost 5 bases; unmatched junction nucleotides: 10. Germline V gene sequence: CDR1 SGHRS, CDR2 YFSETQ. The chain's CDR3 is CASRKVQGNNEQFF. The DNA of the CDR3 is TGCGCCAGTCGTAAGGTACAGGGGAACAATGAGCAGTTCTTC.

The J gene is TRBJ2-7, the V gene TRBV6-5; 10 bases agree with TRBD2. Germline-derived CDR1 and CDR2 are MNHEY and SVGAGI. This CDR3 region has 15 residues. Trimming at V came to 2 bases and at J to 6 bases, leaving 7 bases not matched to a gene. Written as DNA, the CDR3 is TGTGCCAGCAGTTACGGGGGTAGCGGGAGGAGCGAGCAGTACTTC. Encoded protein: CASSYGGSGRSEQYF.